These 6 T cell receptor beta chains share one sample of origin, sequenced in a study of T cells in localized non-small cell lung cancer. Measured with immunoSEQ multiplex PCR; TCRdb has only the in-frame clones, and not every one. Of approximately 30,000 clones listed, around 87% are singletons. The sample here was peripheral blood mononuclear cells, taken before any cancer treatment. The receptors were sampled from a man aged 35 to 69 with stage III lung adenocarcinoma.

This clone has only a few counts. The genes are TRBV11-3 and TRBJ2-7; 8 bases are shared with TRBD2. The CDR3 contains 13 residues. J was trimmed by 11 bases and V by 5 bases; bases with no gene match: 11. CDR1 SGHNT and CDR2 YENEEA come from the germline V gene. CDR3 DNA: TGTGCCAGCAGCCGTTCAAGCGGGGGCCACGAGTACTTC. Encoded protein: CASSRSSGGHEYF.

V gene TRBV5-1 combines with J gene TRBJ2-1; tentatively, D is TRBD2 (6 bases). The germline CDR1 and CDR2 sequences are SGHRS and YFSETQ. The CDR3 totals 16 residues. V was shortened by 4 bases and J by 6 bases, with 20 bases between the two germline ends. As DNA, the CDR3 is TGCGCCAGCAGCCCAAAATCGGGAGTGGCTGGCAATGAGCAGTTCTTC. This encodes CASSPKSGVAGNEQFF. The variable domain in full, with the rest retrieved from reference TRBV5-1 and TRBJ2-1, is KAGVTQTPRYLIKTRGQQVTLSCSPISGHRSVSWYQQTPGQGLQFLFEYFSETQRNKGNFPGRFSGRQFSNSRSEMNVSTLELGDSALYLCASSPKSGVAGNEQFFGPGTRLTVL.

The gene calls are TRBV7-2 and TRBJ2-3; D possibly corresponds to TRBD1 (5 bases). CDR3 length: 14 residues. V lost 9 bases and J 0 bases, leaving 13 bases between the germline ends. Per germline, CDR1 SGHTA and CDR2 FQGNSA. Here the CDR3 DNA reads TGTGCCAGTTCGTGGGGCGGCAGCACAGATACGCAGTATTTT. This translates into CASSWGGSTDTQYF. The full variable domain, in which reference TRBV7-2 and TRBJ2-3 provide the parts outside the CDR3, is GAGVSQSPSNKVTEKGKDVELRCDPISGHTALYWYRQSLGQGLEFLIYFQGNSAPDKSGLPSDRFSAERTGGSVSTLTIQRTQQEDSAVYLCASSWGGSTDTQYFGPGTRLTVL.

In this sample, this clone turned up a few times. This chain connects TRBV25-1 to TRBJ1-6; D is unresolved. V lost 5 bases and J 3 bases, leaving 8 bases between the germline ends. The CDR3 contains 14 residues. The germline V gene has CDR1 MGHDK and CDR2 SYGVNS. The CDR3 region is CASSIGSYNSPLHF. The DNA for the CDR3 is TGTGCCAGCAGTATAGGCAGCTATAATTCACCCCTCCACTTT.

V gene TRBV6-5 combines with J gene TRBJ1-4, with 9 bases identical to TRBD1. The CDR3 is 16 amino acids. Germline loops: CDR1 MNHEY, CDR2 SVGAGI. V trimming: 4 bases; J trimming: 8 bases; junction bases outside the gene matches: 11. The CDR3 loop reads CASSSLLWDRVEKLFF. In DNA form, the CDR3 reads TGTGCCAGCAGTTCCCTCCTTTGGGACAGGGTGGAAAAACTGTTTTTT.

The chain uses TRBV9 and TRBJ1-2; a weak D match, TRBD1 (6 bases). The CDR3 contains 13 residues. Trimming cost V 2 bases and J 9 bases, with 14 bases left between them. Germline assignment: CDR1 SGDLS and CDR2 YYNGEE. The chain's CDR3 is CASSVWTAGRYTF. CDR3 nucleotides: TGTGCCAGCAGCGTCTGGACAGCCGGTCGCTACACCTTC.